This is a list of T cell receptor beta chains from one sample in a study of blood T cells in healthy people across ages. MiXCR was run by TCRdb on the 5' RACE reads, yielding one entry per CDR3 protein. Among 550,000 to 600,000 distinct CDR3 sequences, 27% were seen once, and the ten largest hold 18%. Sequenced material: blood. Receptor source: a woman in her sixties or seventies in good health. CDR3s include the opening cysteine and the closing phenylalanine or tryptophan. Each record gives: CDR3 length, J gene, V gene, D gene, clone size, CDR3 protein, CDR3 DNA. D genes are given only for firm matches. Some rows mark clone size as missing; the rest say once, few, many or name a class of expanded clone.

>16|TRBJ2-3|TRBV7-2|TRBD2|few
CASSFTAGGVTDTQYF
TGTGCCAGCAGCTTCACAGCGGGGGGGGTCACAGATACGCAGTATTTT
>17|TRBJ2-3|TRBV5-1|TRBD2|-
CASSLLSLAGGTDTQYF
TGCGCCAGCAGCTTGTTATCTCTAGCGGGGGGCACAGATACGCAGTATTTT
>13|TRBJ2-5|TRBV6-5|-|-
CASNPGGLETQYF
TGTGCCAGCAACCCCGGGGGGCTAGAGACCCAGTACTTC
>15|TRBJ1-2|TRBV19|TRBD1|few
CASLRGQGATYDYTF
TGTGCCAGTCTACGAGGACAGGGGGCGACCTATGACTACACCTTC
>10|TRBJ1-1|TRBV29-1|-|-
CSVARERAFF
TGCAGCGTTGCAAGGGAGAGAGCTTTCTTT
>15|TRBJ2-5|TRBV7-2|TRBD2|many
CASSLNGGGAMDQYF
TGTGCCAGCAGCTTAAATGGCGGGGGGGCCATGGACCAGTACTTC
>14|TRBJ2-1|TRBV11-2|-|few
CASSLASSYNEQFF
TGTGCCAGCAGCTTAGCTAGCTCCTACAATGAGCAGTTCTTC
>15|TRBJ2-2|TRBV18|-|-
CASLSSWVNTGELFF
TGTGCCAGCCTCTCAAGCTGGGTAAACACCGGGGAGCTGTTTTTT
>15|TRBJ1-5|TRBV5-1|-|-
CASSSLGGEDQPQHF
TGCGCCAGCAGCTCTTTGGGGGGAGAAGATCAGCCCCAGCATTTT
>13|TRBJ1-2|TRBV29-1|TRBD1|-
CSVGGFDRDGYTF
TGCAGCGTTGGCGGTTTCGACAGGGATGGCTACACCTTC
>14|TRBJ2-2|TRBV6-1|-|few
CASSAYPTPGELFF
TGTGCCAGCAGTGCCTACCCGACACCCGGGGAGCTGTTTTTT
>13|TRBJ2-7|TRBV11-3|-|-
CASSPRRGSEQYF
TGTGCCAGCAGCCCTAGACGGGGGAGCGAGCAGTACTTC
>12|TRBJ2-4|TRBV6-2/TRBV6-3|-|-
CASSSRSDIQYF
TGTGCCAGCAGTTCCAGGTCCGACATTCAGTACTTC
>14|TRBJ1-1|TRBV20-1|-|-
CSASLQVGGTEAFF
TGCAGTGCTAGCCTCCAAGTGGGGGGAACTGAAGCTTTCTTT
>15|TRBJ2-5|TRBV7-8|TRBD2|-
CASSFTLSGSETQYF
TGTGCCAGCAGCTTTACATTGAGCGGGAGTGAGACCCAGTACTTC
>14|TRBJ2-7|TRBV7-2|-|few
CASSTMQGSYEQYF
TGTGCCAGCAGCACGATGCAGGGATCCTACGAGCAGTACTTC
>13|TRBJ1-6|TRBV7-2|-|-
CASSLAYPGALHF
TGTGCCAGCAGCTTAGCGTATCCGGGGGCCCTCCACTTT
>15|TRBJ2-1|TRBV7-2|-|-
CASSSLQAGTNEQFF
TGTGCCAGCAGCTCGTTGCAGGCAGGGACCAATGAGCAGTTCTTC
>15|TRBJ2-2|TRBV12-3/TRBV12-4|TRBD1|-
CASTHRGPNTGELFF
TGTGCCAGCACCCACAGGGGCCCGAACACCGGGGAGCTGTTTTTT
>12|TRBJ1-2|TRBV3-1|-|-
CASSQDDRGYTF
TGTGCCAGCAGCCAAGATGATCGGGGCTACACCTTC
>13|TRBJ2-7|TRBV7-3|-|-
CASSLKPGYEQYF
TGTGCCAGCAGCTTAAAGCCCGGCTACGAGCAGTACTTC
>14|TRBJ2-1|TRBV12-3/TRBV12-4|TRBD2|few
CASNSGGPYNEQFF
TGTGCCAGCAACTCGGGGGGGCCCTACAATGAGCAGTTCTTC
>14|TRBJ1-2|TRBV4-3|-|-
CASSQGPRNYGYTF
TGCGCCAGCAGCCAAGGTCCGCGTAACTATGGCTACACCTTC
>15|TRBJ2-5|TRBV5-1|TRBD1|-
CASSQGTGKQETQYF
TGCGCCAGCAGCCAAGGGACAGGGAAACAAGAGACCCAGTACTTC
>15|TRBJ2-7|TRBV19|TRBD1|-
CASSIAPGGAYEQYF
TGTGCCAGTAGTATAGCCCCAGGGGGAGCCTACGAGCAGTACTTC
>17|TRBJ1-4|TRBV12-3/TRBV12-4|TRBD1|few
CASSLAGATGGGEKLFF
TGTGCCAGCAGTTTAGCGGGCGCGACAGGGGGAGGTGAAAAACTGTTTTTT
>14|TRBJ1-2|TRBV20-1|-|few
CSASPPYMGDGYTF
TGCAGTGCTAGTCCCCCCTACATGGGGGATGGCTACACCTTC
>16|TRBJ1-6|TRBV6-5|-|-
CASSYSGRGGNSPLHF
TGTGCCAGCAGTTACTCGGGGCGGGGGGGGAATTCACCCCTCCACTTT
>13|TRBJ2-7|TRBV6-1|-|-
CASKVGYSYEQYF
TGTGCCAGCAAAGTCGGCTACTCCTACGAGCAGTACTTC
>13|TRBJ1-5|TRBV12-3/TRBV12-4|-|few
CASSLQARQPQHF
TGTGCCAGCAGTTTACAGGCCCGGCAGCCCCAGCATTTT
>16|TRBJ1-3|TRBV28|-|few
CASSLALPTSGNTIYF
TGTGCCAGCAGTTTAGCCCTGCCAACCTCTGGAAACACCATATATTTT
>13|TRBJ1-1|TRBV29-1|-|-
CSVGLRQNTEAFF
TGCAGCGTTGGTCTACGGCAGAACACTGAAGCTTTCTTT
>15|TRBJ1-5|TRBV20-1|-|few
CSASVQGLVNQPQHF
TGCAGTGCTAGCGTCCAGGGACTGGTCAATCAGCCCCAGCATTTT